The 12 T cell receptor beta chains reported below all come from one sample, sequenced in a study of CD8+ T cells in alopecia areata. It was cDNA, reverse transcribed from extracted RNA, that served as the sequencing template. The data were produced by immunoSEQ multiplex PCR, yet TCRdb's version contains in-frame clones alone and is incomplete. The sample shows more than 150,000 clones, approximately 51% of them seen only once. Described treatment: oral pan-JAK inhibitor, 5-10 mg twice daily. This material consisted of CD8+ T cells sorted from blood, taken between weeks 51 and 54, from a patient treated with tofacitinib. The receptors here all came from a human donor with alopecia areata.

The chain carries TRBV15 and TRBJ1-1; D not resolved. Germline assignment: CDR1 LNHNV and CDR2 YYDKDF (reference sequence). V lost 5 bases, J lost 3 bases, and 10 bases lay in between. The CDR3 extends over 13 amino acids. The CDR3 DNA reads as TGTGCCACCAGCGCCCGGCGTGACACTGAAGCTTTCTTT. This sequence encodes CATSARRDTEAFF.

The rearrangement uses TRBV13 and TRBJ2-5; no clear D gene. The J call is in doubt because the DNA end fits TRBJ2-7 better. CDR1 and CDR2 (germline): PRHDT, FYEKMQ (reference sequence). The CDR3 spans 13 residues. The DNA for the CDR3 is TGTGCCAGCAGCTTAGGGACGGTCTACGAGCAGTACTTC. This sequence encodes CASSLGTVYEQYF.

Points on this clone: Other DNA sequences within the sample encode an identical CDR3. The genes are TRBV27 and TRBJ1-5; a weak D match, TRBD1 (6 bases). The CDR3 is 14 amino acids. The V gene lost 3 bases and the J gene lost 1 base, with 7 bases spanning the gap. Germline CDR1 reads MNHEY; CDR2 reads SMNVEV (reference sequence). CDR3 nucleotide sequence: TGTGCCAGCAGTTTCCAGGGGAGCAATCAGCCCCAGCATTTT. Translating it yields CASSFQGSNQPQHF.

This clone was observed a few times. This chain connects TRBV7-3 to TRBJ2-1, with TRBD2 matching 14 bases. The CDR3 sequence is 16 residues long. Trimming cost V 5 bases and J 6 bases; bases outside gene matches: 6. CDR1 SGHTA and CDR2 FQGTGA come from the germline V gene. The DNA for the CDR3 is TGTGCCAGCAGCCAAGGGACTAGCGGGGGTGGCAATGAGCAGTTCTTC. Encoded protein: CASSQGTSGGGNEQFF.

This clone has just a few counts. The chain employs TRBV9 and TRBJ2-5, with a tentative D call TRBD2 (7 bases). This CDR3 spans 13 amino acids. V lost 3 bases and J lost 6, with 12 bases in between. Germline-derived CDR1 and CDR2 are SGDLS and YYNGEE. In nucleotides, the CDR3 is TGTGCCAGCAGCGCGGGGGGCCAGCAGACCCAGTACTTC. It encodes CASSAGGQQTQYF.

This chain joins TRBV27 and TRBJ2-2; 8 bases are shared with TRBD1. After removal of 11 bases from V and 2 bases from J, the junction contained 13 bases not matched to a gene. The CDR3 is made up of 16 amino acids. Germline V gene data show CDR1 as MNHEY and CDR2 as SMNVEV (reference sequence). In DNA form, the CDR3 reads TGTGCCTCCAACCTCCGGGACAGGCTTAACACCGGGGAGCTGTTTTTT. It is translated as CASNLRDRLNTGELFF.

About this clone: The same CDR3 also results from other DNA sequences found in this sample. The rearrangement links TRBV5-6 to TRBJ1-2; the match to TRBD1 covers 7 bases. Germline assignment: CDR1 SGHDT and CDR2 YYEEEE. CDR3 size: 14 residues. V shed 2 bases, J shed 2 bases, and the junction held 3 bases outside the gene matches. The DNA for the CDR3 is TGTGCCAGCAGCTTAGACAGGGCCAACTATGGCTACACCTTC. Its translation: CASSLDRANYGYTF.

The rearrangement links TRBV7-2 to TRBJ2-1; D unresolved. The CDR3 consists of 12 residues. The V gene's germline CDR1 is SGHTA and CDR2 FQGNSA. The V and J ends lost 5 bases and 9 bases respectively, with 11 bases between them. The CDR3 reads CASSLNALEQFF. DNA for the CDR3: TGTGCCAGCAGCCTTAACGCCCTTGAGCAGTTCTTC.

This clone occurred a few times. The chain has TRBV29-1 and TRBJ2-7, with D tentatively TRBD1 or TRBD2 (5 bases each). Germline V gene sequence: CDR1 SQVTM, CDR2 ANQGSEA. Trimming removed 6 bases from V and 0 bases from J, with 15 bases in between. The CDR3 length is 14 residues. CDR3 sequence: CSVQEAGSSYEQYF. The CDR3 DNA sequence: TGCAGCGTCCAGGAGGCAGGGAGCTCCTACGAGCAGTACTTC.

This clone occurred a few times. The rearrangement links TRBV29-1 to TRBJ1-4; D is unresolved. The length of the CDR3 is 11 residues. Germline V CDR1 and CDR2: SQVTM, ANQGSEA. Trimming cost V 6 bases and J 12 bases, with 14 bases left between them. As DNA, the CDR3 is TGCAGCGTCCCAGACCGTGGGGAACTGTTTTTT. This codes for CSVPDRGELFF.

This clone was counted between two and nine times. CDR3 protein: CASSKTGMDENGYTF. The CDR3 DNA reads as TGCGCCAGCAGTAAGACAGGGATGGATGAGAATGGCTACACCTTC. V is TRBV4-1 and J is TRBJ1-2, with TRBD1 matching 7 bases. V trimming: 6 bases; J trimming: 6 bases; junction bases outside the gene matches: 13. CDR3 size: 15 residues. The germline V gene encodes CDR1 MGHRA and CDR2 YSYEKL.

This chain joins TRBV6-5 and TRBJ1-1, with D maybe TRBD1 (6 bases). Trimming took off 7 bases at V and 1 base at J, with 13 bases between the two ends. Germline CDR1 and CDR2: MNHEY and SVGAGI. The CDR3 spans 14 residues. The CDR3 region is CASTDQGQNTEAFF. The CDR3 nucleotides are TGTGCCAGCACCGATCAGGGACAGAACACTGAAGCTTTCTTT.